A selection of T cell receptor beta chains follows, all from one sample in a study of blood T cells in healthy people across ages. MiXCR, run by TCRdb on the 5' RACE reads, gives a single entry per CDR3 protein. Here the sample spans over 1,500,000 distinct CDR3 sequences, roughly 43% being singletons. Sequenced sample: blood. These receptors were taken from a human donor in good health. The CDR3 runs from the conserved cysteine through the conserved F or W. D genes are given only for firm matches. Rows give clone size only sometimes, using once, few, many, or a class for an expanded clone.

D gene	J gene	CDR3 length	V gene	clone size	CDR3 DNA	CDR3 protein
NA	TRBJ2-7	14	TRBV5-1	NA	TGCGCCAGCAGCTTCGCCACTGGGGGTTACGAGCAGTACTTC	CASSFATGGYEQYF
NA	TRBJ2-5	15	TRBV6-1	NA	TGTGCCAGCAGTGAAGTCAGAGGAGTTCAAGAGACCCAGTACTTC	CASSEVRGVQETQYF
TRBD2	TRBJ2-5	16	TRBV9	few	TGTGCCAGCAGCGGCCGGACTAGGATGGGCAGAGAGACCCAGTACTTC	CASSGRTRMGRETQYF
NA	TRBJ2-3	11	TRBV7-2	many	TGTGCCAGCAGCCTCATAGATACGCAGTATTTT	CASSLIDTQYF
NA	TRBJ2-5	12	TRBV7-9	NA	TGTGCCAGCGAACAGGGTGGGGAGACCCAGTACTTC	CASEQGGETQYF
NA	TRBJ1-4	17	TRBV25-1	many	TGTGCCAGCAGTGATAGAGGTAGAACAGTAACTAATGAAAAACTGTTTTTT	CASSDRGRTVTNEKLFF
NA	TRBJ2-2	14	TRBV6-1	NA	TGTGCCAGCGGATCGGGCCTAAACACCGGGGAGCTGTTTTTT	CASGSGLNTGELFF
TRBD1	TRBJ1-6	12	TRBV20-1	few	TGCAGTGCTCAGGGGGCAAACTCACCCCTCCACTTT	CSAQGANSPLHF
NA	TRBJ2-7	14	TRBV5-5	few	TGTGCCAGCAGCCCGCGGGGTGACCACTACGAGCAGTACTTC	CASSPRGDHYEQYF
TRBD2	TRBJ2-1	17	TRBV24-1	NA	TGTGCCACCAGTGGTCCCCTTGGAGGACTAGTCCACAATGAGCAGTTCTTC	CATSGPLGGLVHNEQFF
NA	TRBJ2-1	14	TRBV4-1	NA	TGCGCCAGCAGAAATATCATACAGGGCGGTGAGCAGTTCTTC	CASRNIIQGGEQFF
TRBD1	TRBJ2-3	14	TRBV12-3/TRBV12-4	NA	TGTGCCAGCAGTCCCGGGTACAGGGGAGATACGCAGTATTTT	CASSPGYRGDTQYF
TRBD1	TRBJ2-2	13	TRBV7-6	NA	TGTGCCAGCAGCTTAGGACAGGGGGATTGGCTGTTTTTT	CASSLGQGDWLFF
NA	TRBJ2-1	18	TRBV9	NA	TGTGCCAGTAGCGGAAACACAGGGTCTCCAATCGACTACAATGAGCAGTTCTTC	CASSGNTGSPIDYNEQFF
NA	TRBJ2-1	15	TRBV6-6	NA	TGTGCCAGCATCCAAGGACGGTCATCCTACAATGAGCAGTTCTTC	CASIQGRSSYNEQFF
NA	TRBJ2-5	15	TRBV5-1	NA	TGCGCCAGCAGCTTACCGTCAAGCGGACAAGAGACCCAGTACTTC	CASSLPSSGQETQYF
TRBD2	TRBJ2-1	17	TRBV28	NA	TGTGCCAGCAGTCACGGACTAGCGGGGGGGCTAGTCAATGAGCAGTTCTTC	CASSHGLAGGLVNEQFF